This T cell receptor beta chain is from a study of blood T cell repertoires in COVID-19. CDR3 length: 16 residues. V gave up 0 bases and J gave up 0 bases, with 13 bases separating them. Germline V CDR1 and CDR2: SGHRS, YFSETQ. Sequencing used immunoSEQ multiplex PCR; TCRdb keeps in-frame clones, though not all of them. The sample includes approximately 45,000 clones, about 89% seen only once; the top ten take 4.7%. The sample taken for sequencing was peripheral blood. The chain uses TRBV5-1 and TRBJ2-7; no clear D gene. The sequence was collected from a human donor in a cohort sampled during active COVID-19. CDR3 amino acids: CASSLVPVLSSYEQYF. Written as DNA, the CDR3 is TGCGCCAGCAGCTTGGTACCTGTTCTTAGCTCCTACGAGCAGTACTTC.